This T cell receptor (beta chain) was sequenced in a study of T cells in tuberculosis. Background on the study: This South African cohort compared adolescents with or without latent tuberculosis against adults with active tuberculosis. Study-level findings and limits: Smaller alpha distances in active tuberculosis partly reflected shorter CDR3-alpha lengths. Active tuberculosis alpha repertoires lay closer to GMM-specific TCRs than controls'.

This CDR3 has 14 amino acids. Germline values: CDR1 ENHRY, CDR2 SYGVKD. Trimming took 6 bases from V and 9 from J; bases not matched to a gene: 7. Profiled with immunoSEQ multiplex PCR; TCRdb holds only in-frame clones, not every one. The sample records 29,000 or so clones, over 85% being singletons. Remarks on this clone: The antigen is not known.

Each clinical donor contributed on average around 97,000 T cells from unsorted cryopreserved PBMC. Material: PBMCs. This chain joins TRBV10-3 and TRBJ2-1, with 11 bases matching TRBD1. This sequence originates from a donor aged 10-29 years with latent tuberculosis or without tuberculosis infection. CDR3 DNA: TGTGCCATCAGGGACCCGGGACAGGGGGGTGAGCAGTTCTTC. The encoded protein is CAIRDPGQGGEQFF.